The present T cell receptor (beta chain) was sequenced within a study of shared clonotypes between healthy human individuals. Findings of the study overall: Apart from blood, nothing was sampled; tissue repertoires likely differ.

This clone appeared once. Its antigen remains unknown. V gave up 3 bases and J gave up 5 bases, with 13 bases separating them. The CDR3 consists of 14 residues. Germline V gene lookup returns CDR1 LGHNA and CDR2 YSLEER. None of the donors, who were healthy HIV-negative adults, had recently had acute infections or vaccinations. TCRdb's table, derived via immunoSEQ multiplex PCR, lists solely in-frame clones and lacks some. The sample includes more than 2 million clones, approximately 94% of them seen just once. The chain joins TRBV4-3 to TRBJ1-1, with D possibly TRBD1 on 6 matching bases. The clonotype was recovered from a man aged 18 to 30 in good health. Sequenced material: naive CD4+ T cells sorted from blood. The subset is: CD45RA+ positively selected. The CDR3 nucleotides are TGCGCCAGCAGCCACGATCAGGGGTTTACTGAAGCTTTCTTT. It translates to CASSHDQGFTEAFF.